The next 21 T cell receptor beta chains were all read from a single sample in a study of CD8+CD57+ T cells in acquired aplastic anemia. All patients picked for sequencing had shown, by flow cytometry, an expansion of CD8+CD57+ cells. Researchers used genomic DNA as the template to profile TCR beta VDJ and CDR3. A single record per CDR3 protein comes from TCRdb applying MiXCR to the reads. The sample includes 220,000 or so distinct CDR3 sequences, 55% to 65% of them seen just once. The sequenced material came from sorted CD4+, CD8+, or CD8+CD57+ T cells (not recorded which) from PBMCs. Receptor source: a human donor with aplastic anemia.

The sample holds a few counts of this clonotype. The chain employs TRBV2 and TRBJ1-2; D is unresolved. Trimming pared 3 bases from V and 5 bases from J, leaving 4 bases between. The CDR3 consists of 11 residues. CDR1 and CDR2 (germline): SNHLY, FYNNEI. CDR3: CASSEEYGYTF. The DNA for the CDR3 is TGTGCCAGCAGTGAGGAGTATGGCTACACCTTC.

This chain joins TRBV24-1 and TRBJ2-1; 15 bases are a match to TRBD2. Germline trimming cut 9 bases from V and 9 bases from J; bases unmatched to any gene: 8. This CDR3 has 15 residues. The germline gives CDR1 KGHDR, CDR2 SFDVKD. CDR3 DNA: TGTGCCACCGCCGTTCCGGGACTAGCGGGAGGTGAGCAGTTCTTC. This codes for CATAVPGLAGGEQFF.

In this sample, this clonotype turned up a few times. The chain recombines TRBV20-1 with TRBJ1-1; D is uncertain. CDR3 length equals 13 residues. Per germline, CDR1 DFQATT and CDR2 SNEGSKA (reference sequence). CDR3: CGCLGQMNTEAFF. Written as DNA, the CDR3 is TGCGGCTGTTTAGGTCAGATGAACACTGAAGCTTTCTTT.

This clonotype was counted a few times. The chain links TRBV27 to TRBJ2-7; 8 positions agree with TRBD1. The CDR3 runs to 14 residues. Trimming removed 3 bases from V and 2 bases from J; junction bases left unmatched: 3. Germline values: CDR1 MNHEY, CDR2 SMNVEV (reference sequence). The CDR3 here is CASSLYRGAYEQYF. The CDR3 DNA sequence: TGTGCCAGCAGTTTGTACAGGGGGGCCTACGAGCAGTACTTC.

The genes are TRBV25-1 and TRBJ2-1; 11 bases are shared with TRBD2. The V and J ends lost 5 bases and 0 bases, in that order; junction bases with no gene match: 3. Germline V gives CDR1 MGHDK, CDR2 SYGVNS. The CDR3 totals 16 residues. CDR3: CASSPTSGDSYNEQFF. CDR3 nucleotides: TGTGCCAGCAGTCCGACTAGCGGGGACTCCTACAATGAGCAGTTCTTC. Full variable domain (rest looked up from reference TRBV25-1 and TRBJ2-1): EADIYQTPRYLVIGTGKKITLECSQTMGHDKMYWYQQDPGMELHLIHYSYGVNSTEKGDLSSESTVSRIRTEHFPLTLESARPSHTSQYLCASSPTSGDSYNEQFFGPGTRLTVL.

The chain recombines TRBV12-3 or TRBV12-4 with TRBJ1-2, with a possible D match to TRBD1 (6 bases). With 7 bases removed from V and 8 bases from J, the gap between germline ends came to 11 bases. The CDR3 runs to 11 residues. The CDR3 is CASNREEGYTF. CDR3 DNA: TGTGCCAGCAACAGGGAAGAAGGCTACACCTTC.

The rearrangement links TRBV29-1 to TRBJ2-1; 7 bases fit TRBD2. V lost 5 bases and J lost 9; bases outside the gene matches: 13. Germline CDR1 reads SQVTM; CDR2 reads ANQGSEA. The CDR3 totals 14 residues. The CDR3 region has the DNA TGCAGCGTTCCTAGCGGAGCCGGGGTGGTTGAGCAGTTCTTC. Its translation is CSVPSGAGVVEQFF.

The chain uses TRBV7-2 and TRBJ1-6; TRBD1 matches at 8 bases. J gave up 6 bases and V 0 bases, and 4 bases lay outside the gene matches. The germline V gene has CDR1 SGHTA and CDR2 FQGNSA. The CDR3 length is 16 residues. Here the CDR3 reads CASSLAGQGGNSPLHF. The CDR3 nucleotides read TGTGCCAGCAGCTTAGCAGGACAGGGAGGTAATTCACCCCTCCACTTT.

The chain carries TRBV6-5 and TRBJ1-1, with D possibly TRBD1 on 6 matching bases. Germline V gives CDR1 MNHEY, CDR2 SVGAGI. CDR3 length equals 12 residues. The V end was cut by 8 bases, the J end by 6 bases, with 13 bases between. The CDR3 DNA reads as TGTGCCAGCCAGGGGAATTCGGCTGAAGCTTTCTTT. Its protein is CASQGNSAEAFF.

The chain combines TRBV24-1 with TRBJ2-7; 7 bases are a match to TRBD1. This CDR3 comprises 13 residues. Germline trimming cut 5 bases from V and 3 bases from J; bases unmatched to any gene: 3. Germline V gene data show CDR1 as KGHDR and CDR2 as SFDVKD. CDR3 nucleotide sequence: TGTGCCACCAGTGCCCGGACAGGCTACGAGCAGTACTTC. Its translation: CATSARTGYEQYF.

This chain joins TRBV20-1 and TRBJ2-5; tentative D call: TRBD2 (5 bases). Trimming removed 6 bases at V and 2 bases at J, with 13 bases between. This CDR3 region has 13 residues. Germline-derived CDR1 and CDR2 are DFQATT and SNEGSKA (reference sequence). The chain's CDR3 is CSAVFGVQETQYF. DNA for the CDR3: TGCAGTGCCGTGTTCGGGGTACAAGAGACCCAGTACTTC.

The rearrangement uses TRBV9 and TRBJ2-7; possibly TRBD2 for D (6 bases). Trimming stripped 5 bases from V and 7 bases from J, with 13 bases between. The germline V gene has CDR1 SGDLS and CDR2 YYNGEE. The length of the CDR3 is 12 residues. The CDR3 nucleotides read TGTGCCAGCAGTTACTCGGAGGGTGAGCAGTACTTC. This codes for CASSYSEGEQYF. The variable domain in full, completed from reference TRBV9 and TRBJ2-7, reads DSGVTQTPKHLITATGQRVTLRCSPRSGDLSVYWYQQSLDQGLQFLIQYYNGEERAKGNILERFSAQQFPDLHSELNLSSLELGDSALYFCASSYSEGEQYFGPGTRLTVT.

V gene TRBV7-3 combines with J gene TRBJ2-2; perhaps D is TRBD1 or TRBD2 (5 bases each). CDR1 SGHTA and CDR2 FQGTGA come from the germline V gene. Trimming cost V 0 bases and J 5 bases, with 7 bases left between them. This CDR3 spans 14 amino acids. In nucleotides, the CDR3 is TGTGCCAGCAGCTTAACGGGGACGACCGGGGAGCTGTTTTTT. This sequence encodes CASSLTGTTGELFF. Full variable domain (rest looked up from reference TRBV7-3 and TRBJ2-2): GAGVSQTPSNKVTEKGKYVELRCDPISGHTALYWYRQSLGQGPEFLIYFQGTGAADDSGLPNDRFFAVRPEGSVSTLKIQRTERGDSAVYLCASSLTGTTGELFFGEGSRLTVL.

This clonotype has a single count. Here the CDR3 reads CSVETGTARDEQYF. CDR3 coding DNA: TGCAGCGTTGAGACCGGGACCGCCCGGGACGAGCAGTACTTC. The V call is TRBV29-1, the J call TRBJ2-7; D tentatively reads TRBD1 or TRBD2 (5 bases each). The CDR3 runs 14 residues. The germline V gene encodes CDR1 SQVTM and CDR2 ANQGSEA. V lost 3 bases and J lost 5, with 17 bases in between.

This chain connects TRBV14 to TRBJ2-7, with D tentatively TRBD2 (5 bases). CDR3 length: 15 residues. The V end lost 4 bases, the J end lost 5 bases, and 18 bases lay between the germline ends. Germline V lookup: CDR1 SGHDN, CDR2 FVKESK. The CDR3 region has the DNA TGTGCCAGCAGCCCCGGACTCCGAAGCCGCCACGAGCAGTACTTC. Its translation: CASSPGLRSRHEQYF.

This chain joins TRBV20-1 and TRBJ1-2; 7 nucleotides line up with TRBD1. CDR3 length: 13 residues. Germline V gene lookup returns CDR1 DFQATT and CDR2 SNEGSKA (reference sequence). J lost 5 bases, V lost 5 bases, and 8 bases had no gene match. The CDR3 sequence is CSAPRGGDYGYTF. CDR3 coding DNA: TGCAGTGCTCCCAGGGGGGGTGATTATGGCTACACCTTC.

The chain carries TRBV10-3 and TRBJ2-3; D gene ambiguous. This CDR3 is built from 14 residues. Germline-derived CDR1 and CDR2 are ENHRY and SYGVKD. Trimming removed 5 bases at V and 0 bases at J, with 9 bases between. As DNA, the CDR3 is TGTGCCATCAGTCTCTCGACTAGCACAGATACGCAGTATTTT. It translates to CAISLSTSTDTQYF.

This clonotype was detected ten times or more. The V call is TRBV9, the J call TRBJ2-5; possibly TRBD2 for D (5 bases). Germline CDR1 reads SGDLS; CDR2 reads YYNGEE. The CDR3 sequence is 14 residues long. Trimming removed 4 bases at V and 5 bases at J, with 15 bases between. The CDR3 DNA sequence: TGTGCCAGCAGCCCAGGAGACGGGGTGGAGACCCAGTACTTC. Its translation is CASSPGDGVETQYF.

V is TRBV7-9 and J is TRBJ2-7; 12 bases match TRBD2. This CDR3 spans 17 amino acids. The germline V gene encodes CDR1 SEHNR and CDR2 FQNEAQ (reference sequence). Unmatched junction bases numbered 12, after V lost 4 bases and J lost 5 bases. DNA for the CDR3: TGTGCCAGCAGCTCCTTCCCCCAGACTAGCGGGGGAGACGAGCAGTACTTC. Its translation: CASSSFPQTSGGDEQYF.

The chain employs TRBV7-3 and TRBJ2-7; the D gene is possibly TRBD2 (5 bases). This CDR3 spans 13 amino acids. The germline gives CDR1 SGHTA, CDR2 FQGTGA. Trimming removed 6 bases at V and 3 bases at J, with 12 bases between. CDR3 DNA: TGTGCCAGCAGTCGCGACGGGAACTACGAGCAGTACTTC. Its protein is CASSRDGNYEQYF. The complete variable domain, with remaining parts taken from reference TRBV7-3 and TRBJ2-7, reads GAGVSQTPSNKVTEKGKYVELRCDPISGHTALYWYRQSLGQGPEFLIYFQGTGAADDSGLPNDRFFAVRPEGSVSTLKIQRTERGDSAVYLCASSRDGNYEQYFGPGTRLTVT.

Many counts were recorded for this clonotype. The chain employs TRBV30 and TRBJ2-7; weak D call: TRBD1 (5 bases). CDR1 and CDR2 (germline): GTSNPN, SVGIG (reference sequence). V lost 1 base to trimming and J lost 6 bases, with 13 bases between them. The CDR3 contains 13 residues. CDR3 DNA: TGTGCCTGGAGTGCGGACACGTGGGGCGAGCAGTACTTC. It encodes CAWSADTWGEQYF.